This record covers a single T cell receptor (beta chain). This record belongs to a study of blood T cell repertoires in COVID-19. In the study overall: Samples came from the United States, Italy and Spain, spanning acute and convalescent COVID-19. PBMCs, B-cell-depleted T cells, or T cells were the source of the cDNA or gDNA that made up the material.

As originally analysed: Researchers report that nucleated cell counts were estimated from reference gene primer amplification. The data were produced by immunoSEQ multiplex PCR, yet TCRdb's version contains in-frame clones alone and is incomplete. From that table come the V and J calls and clone size; the DNA was used to work out D and trimming. Of 93,000 or so clones detected, 80% to 90% appear once; the ten largest clones hold less than 4%. This sequence was found in a human donor in a cohort sampled during active COVID-19. The sequenced material came from peripheral blood.

The CDR3 sequence: CASSLAGSLADEKLFF. The CDR3 DNA follows: TGCGCCAGCAGCTTGGCCGGGTCGTTGGCAGATGAAAAACTGTTTTTT. The genes are TRBV5-1 and TRBJ1-4; the D is unclear. The CDR3 runs 16 residues. Trimming stripped 0 bases from V and 6 bases from J, with 15 bases between. Germline V gene sequence: CDR1 SGHRS, CDR2 YFSETQ.